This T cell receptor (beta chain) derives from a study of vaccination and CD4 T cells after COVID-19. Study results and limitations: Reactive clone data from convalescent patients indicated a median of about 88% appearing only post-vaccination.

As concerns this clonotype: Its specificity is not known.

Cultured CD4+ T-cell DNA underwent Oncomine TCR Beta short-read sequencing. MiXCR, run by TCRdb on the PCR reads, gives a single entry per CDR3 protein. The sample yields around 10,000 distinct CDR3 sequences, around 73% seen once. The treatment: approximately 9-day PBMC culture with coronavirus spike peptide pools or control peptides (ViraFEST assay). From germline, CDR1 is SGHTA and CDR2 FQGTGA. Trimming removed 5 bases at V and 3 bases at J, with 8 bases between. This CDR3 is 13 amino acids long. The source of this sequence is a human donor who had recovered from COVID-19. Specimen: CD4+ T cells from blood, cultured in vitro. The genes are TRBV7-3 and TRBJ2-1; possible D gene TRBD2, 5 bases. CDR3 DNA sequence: TGTGCCAGCAGCGCCGGGAACTACAATGAGCAGTTCTTC. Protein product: CASSAGNYNEQFF.